This entry is about one T cell receptor beta chain. These data originate in a study of CD8 T cells in Susac syndrome. V lost 0 bases to trimming and J lost 8 bases, with 13 bases between them. The CDR3 is 13 residues long. CDR1 GTSNPN and CDR2 SVGIG come from the germline V gene (reference sequence). Random hexamers were used to reverse transcribe an amount of roughly 0.45 to 1 ug RNA. TCRdb re-called the immunoSEQ multiplex PCR reads with MiXCR, one entry per CDR3 protein. The sample includes about 90,000 distinct CDR3 sequences, roughly 95% of them seen just once. V is TRBV30 and J is TRBJ1-2; tentatively, D is TRBD1 (5 bases). The sequenced sample was CD8+ T cells from PBMCs. The TCR originated in a human donor with Susac syndrome. CDR3 bases: TGTGCCTGGAGTGTCGGGACTGCGTGGGGCTACACCTTC. Its protein product is CAWSVGTAWGYTF.